This is a list of T cell receptor beta chains from one sample in a study of shared clonotypes between healthy human individuals. Using immunoSEQ multiplex PCR, the repertoire was profiled, and TCRdb retains in-frame clones only, with some absent. The sample carries more than 400,000 clones, 95% to 96% recorded once. The specimen was naive CD4+ T cells sorted from blood. These receptors were taken from a woman in her 30s in good health. CDR3s include the opening cysteine and the closing phenylalanine or tryptophan. Fields, in order: CDR3 protein, CDR3 DNA, D gene, clone size, V gene, J gene. A D gene is named only where the DNA matches it firmly. Only some rows state a clone size, as once, few, many or a class for expanded clones.

CASSRDRDSYSGNTIYF	TGCGCCAGCAGCCGGGACAGGGACTCATACTCTGGAAACACCATATATTTT	TRBD1	.	TRBV4-1	TRBJ1-3
CASSLEGRVSNQPQHF	TGTGCCAGCAGCTTAGAGGGGAGAGTGAGCAATCAGCCCCAGCATTTT	.	.	TRBV7-8	TRBJ1-5
CASTPRTGNKGSPLHF	TGTGCCAGCACCCCTCGGACGGGGAATAAGGGTTCACCCCTCCACTTT	.	.	TRBV2	TRBJ1-6
CASSLYRRDGAGELFF	TGTGCCAGCAGCTTATATCGCAGGGACGGCGCCGGGGAGCTGTTTTTT	.	once	TRBV11-3	TRBJ2-2
CSVDGLAGINEQFF	TGCAGCGTTGACGGACTAGCGGGAATCAATGAGCAGTTCTTC	TRBD2	.	TRBV29-1	TRBJ2-1
CARRETEAFF	TGTGCCAGAAGGGAGACTGAAGCTTTCTTT	.	.	TRBV5-3	TRBJ1-1
CASSIQGGTEAFF	TGTGCCAGTAGTATACAGGGAGGCACTGAAGCTTTCTTT	.	.	TRBV19	TRBJ1-1
CASSFLAGAEGTQYF	TGTGCCAGCAGCTTCCTAGCGGGGGCCGAGGGGACCCAGTACTTC	TRBD2	.	TRBV7-3	TRBJ2-5
CASRPAFRRQGANTEAFF	TGTGCCAGCAGACCCGCGTTCCGACGACAGGGGGCCAACACTGAAGCTTTCTTT	TRBD1	.	TRBV11-2	TRBJ1-1
CAIPWETGPQNSGELFF	TGTGCCATCCCATGGGAGACAGGCCCCCAGAACAGCGGGGAGCTGTTTTTT	.	.	TRBV2	TRBJ2-2
CASSLGGMGADTQYF	TGTGCCAGCAGTTTGGGGGGTATGGGCGCAGATACGCAGTATTTT	.	.	TRBV28	TRBJ2-3
CASRFSKNTGELFF	TGTGCCAGCAGATTCAGCAAGAACACCGGGGAGCTGTTTTTT	.	once	TRBV27	TRBJ2-2
CASSPGTEEKLFF	TGTGCCAGCTCACCAGGGACCGAAGAAAAACTGTTTTTT	.	.	TRBV18	TRBJ1-4
CASSAGQGEVGTEAFF	TGCGCCAGCAGCGCGGGACAGGGTGAAGTAGGGACTGAAGCTTTCTTT	TRBD1	.	TRBV5-1	TRBJ1-1
CARNRGAQHF	TGTGCCAGGAATCGCGGAGCTCAGCATTTT	.	.	TRBV5-3	TRBJ1-5
CASSTQGVREQYF	TGTGCCAGCAGTACACAGGGGGTGAGGGAGCAGTACTTC	TRBD1	once	TRBV28	TRBJ2-7
CASSKTGLNQPQHF	TGTGCCAGCAGCAAGACAGGGTTAAATCAGCCCCAGCATTTT	TRBD1	.	TRBV11-2	TRBJ1-5
CASSLAPPYEQYF	TGTGCCAGCAGTTTAGCGCCGCCCTACGAGCAGTACTTC	.	.	TRBV28	TRBJ2-7
CASSLGGSSDSNQPQHF	TGTGCCAGCAGCTTAGGAGGTTCATCAGATAGCAATCAGCCCCAGCATTTT	.	.	TRBV7-9	TRBJ1-5
CASSQDLWLAGYDEQFF	TGTGCCAGCAGCCAAGACTTGTGGCTAGCGGGATACGATGAGCAGTTCTTC	TRBD2	.	TRBV14	TRBJ2-1
CASSGRTGGGGHEQYF	TGTGCCAGCAGTGGCCGCACCGGCGGGGGGGGCCACGAGCAGTACTTC	TRBD2	.	TRBV6-1	TRBJ2-7
CAWSRGSPYGYTF	TGTGCCTGGAGCCGAGGGTCGCCTTATGGCTACACCTTC	.	.	TRBV30	TRBJ1-2
CASASGWNTEAFF	TGTGCCAGCGCGTCAGGTTGGAACACTGAAGCTTTCTTT	.	.	TRBV28	TRBJ1-1
CASIRQGADYGYTF	TGTGCCAGCATTCGGCAGGGGGCTGACTATGGCTACACCTTC	TRBD1	.	TRBV28	TRBJ1-2
CASSPGLAGESDTQYF	TGTGCCAGCAGCCCGGGACTAGCGGGAGAATCTGATACGCAGTATTTT	TRBD2	.	TRBV4-2	TRBJ2-3
CASIPGGRTRYNSPLHF	TGCGCCAGCATCCCCGGGGGGCGGACCAGATATAATTCACCCCTCCACTTT	.	.	TRBV5-1	TRBJ1-6
CASSRGLADGQETQYF	TGTGCCAGCAGCCGGGGACTAGCGGACGGACAAGAGACCCAGTACTTC	TRBD2	.	TRBV9	TRBJ2-5
CASSLGDSKAGELFF	TGTGCCAGCAGCTTGGGGGACTCCAAGGCCGGGGAGCTGTTTTTT	.	.	TRBV5-4	TRBJ2-2
CASSPDRASEQYF	TGTGCCAGCAGCCCCGATCGTGCAAGCGAGCAGTACTTC	.	.	TRBV2	TRBJ2-7
CASSSQGLEAFF	TGTGCCAGCAGTTCCCAGGGACTTGAAGCTTTCTTT	.	.	TRBV6-5	TRBJ1-1
CASSFAGVSYEQYF	TGTGCCAGCAGTTTCGCGGGGGTATCCTACGAGCAGTACTTC	TRBD2	.	TRBV28	TRBJ2-7